Detailed here is one T cell receptor beta chain. V gave up 8 bases and J gave up 7 bases, with 18 bases separating them. CDR3 length: 13 amino acids. CDR1 and CDR2 from the germline V gene are KGHSH and LQKENI. The data stem from a study of patients and donors after allogeneic stem cell transplantation. TCRdb analysed the RT-PCR reads with MiXCR anew, one entry per CDR3 protein. The sample consists of approximately 430,000 distinct CDR3 sequences, around 15% of them appearing once. The source of this sequence is a human donor who was either an allogeneic HSCT recipient or a stem cell or donor lymphocyte infusion donor (not recorded which). It is not recorded whose cells these are; they may come from a transplant donor. The V and J genes are TRBV18 and TRBJ2-7; maybe TRBD1 (6 bases). Sequenced material: blood, either unsorted or a sorted T cell fraction (not recorded which). In nucleotides, the CDR3 is TGTGCCAGCCTGCAAGGCCAGGGGTGGGAGCAGTACTTC. Translating gives CASLQGQGWEQYF.